This T cell receptor beta chain appears in the sequencing data of a study of T cells after yellow fever vaccination. Generation of TCR cDNA used 5'RACE template switching (which added a universal primer site and UMIs). TCRdb re-called the 5' RACE reads with MiXCR, one entry per CDR3 protein. The sample holds tens of thousands of distinct CDR3 sequences; roughly 7.3% are singletons and the top ten take approximately 34%. This clonotype occurred many times. The antigen is unknown. Trimming cost V 5 bases and J 0 bases, with 13 bases left between them. The CDR3 is 15 residues long. Germline V gives CDR1 MDHEN, CDR2 SYDVKM. General study results and limits: A minor fraction of clonotypes spanned both CD4 and CD8 compartments. Researchers cautioned that FACS-sorted repertoires could harbor abundant clonotypes contaminating from the bulk population.

The specimen comprised CD8+ T cells sorted from PBMCs, sampled 15 days after the yellow fever booster vaccination. The gene calls are TRBV28 and TRBJ2-5; tentatively, D is TRBD1 (6 bases). The sequence was obtained from a man aged 25 to 45 who received the YFV17D yellow fever vaccine. The DNA for the CDR3 is TGTGCCAGCAGTAGAAGCCGGGACAACCAAGAGACCCAGTACTTC. This gives the protein CASSRSRDNQETQYF.